The source of this T cell receptor beta chain is a study of blood T cell repertoires in COVID-19. In the study overall: There were acute and convalescent COVID-19 samples, and they came from the United States, Italy and Spain. PBMCs, B-cell-depleted T cells, or T cells were the source of the cDNA or gDNA that made up the material.

CDR1 LGHNA and CDR2 YNFKEQ come from the germline V gene. Trimming cost V 4 bases and J 6 bases; bases outside gene matches: 8. The CDR3 loop spans 15 amino acids. Original handling: Reference gene primer amplification in the assay estimated nucleated cell counts. The assay was immunoSEQ multiplex PCR, and TCRdb's table has in-frame clones only and misses some. Clone size and the V and J calls come from that table; the DNA yielded D and trimming. The table has some 250,000 clones, 70% to 90% seen once. The clonotype originates from a man under 40 who had recovered from COVID-19. Sequencing used peripheral blood. This chain connects TRBV4-2 to TRBJ2-4, with TRBD1 identical over 8 bases. CDR3 sequence reads: CASSRDGGQANIQYF. CDR3 sequence (DNA): TGTGCCAGCAGCCGCGATGGGGGACAGGCAAACATTCAGTACTTC.